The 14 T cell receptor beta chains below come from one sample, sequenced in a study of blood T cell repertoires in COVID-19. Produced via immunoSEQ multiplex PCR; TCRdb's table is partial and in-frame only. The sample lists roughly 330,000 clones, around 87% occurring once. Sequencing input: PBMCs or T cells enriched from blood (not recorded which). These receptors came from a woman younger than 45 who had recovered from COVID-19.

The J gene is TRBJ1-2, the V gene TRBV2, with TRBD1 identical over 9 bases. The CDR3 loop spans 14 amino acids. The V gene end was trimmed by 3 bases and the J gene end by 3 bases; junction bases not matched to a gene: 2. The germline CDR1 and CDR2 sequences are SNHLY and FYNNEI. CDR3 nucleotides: TGTGCCAGCAGTGAGAGGACAGGGGACTATGGCTACACCTTC. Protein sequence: CASSERTGDYGYTF.

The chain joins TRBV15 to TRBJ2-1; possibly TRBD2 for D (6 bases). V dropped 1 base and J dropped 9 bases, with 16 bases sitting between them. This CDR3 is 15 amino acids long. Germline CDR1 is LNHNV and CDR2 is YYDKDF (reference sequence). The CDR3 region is CATSRGWGGEREQFF. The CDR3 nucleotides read TGTGCCACCAGCAGAGGGTGGGGAGGAGAGCGTGAGCAGTTCTTC.

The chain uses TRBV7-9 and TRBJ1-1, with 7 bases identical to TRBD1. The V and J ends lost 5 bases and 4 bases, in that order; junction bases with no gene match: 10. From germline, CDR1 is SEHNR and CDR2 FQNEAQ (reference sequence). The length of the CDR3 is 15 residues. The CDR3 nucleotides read TGTGCCAGCAGCCCCACCGACAGGGTAAGCACTGAAGCTTTCTTT. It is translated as CASSPTDRVSTEAFF. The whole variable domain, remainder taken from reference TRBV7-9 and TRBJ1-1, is DTGVSQNPRHKITKRGQNVTFRCDPISEHNRLYWYRQTLGQGPEFLTYFQNEAQLEKSRLLSDRFSAERPKGSFSTLEIQRTEQGDSAMYLCASSPTDRVSTEAFFGQGTRLTVV.

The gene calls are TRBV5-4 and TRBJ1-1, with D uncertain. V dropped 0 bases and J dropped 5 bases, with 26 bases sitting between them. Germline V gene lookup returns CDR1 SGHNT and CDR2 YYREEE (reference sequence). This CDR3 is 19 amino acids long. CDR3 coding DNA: TGTGCCAGCAGCTTGGGATTTGGAGGGTCGGGATTCGAACAGACTGAAGCTTTCTTT. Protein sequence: CASSLGFGGSGFEQTEAFF.

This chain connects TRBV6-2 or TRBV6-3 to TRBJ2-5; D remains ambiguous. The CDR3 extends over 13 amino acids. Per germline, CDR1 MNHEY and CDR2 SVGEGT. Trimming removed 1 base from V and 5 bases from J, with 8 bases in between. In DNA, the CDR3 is TGTGCCAGCAGTTACTATCCTCCTGAGACCCAGTACTTC. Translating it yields CASSYYPPETQYF.

CDR3 coding DNA: TGTGCCAGCTCACCACCAACAGGGGTGGTCGAAAAACTGTTTTTT. Translating gives CASSPPTGVVEKLFF. The rearrangement uses TRBV18 and TRBJ1-4; 7 nucleotides match TRBD1. The germline V gene has CDR1 KGHSH and CDR2 LQKENI. The CDR3 is 15 residues long. J was trimmed by 8 bases and V by 0 bases; bases with no gene match: 6.

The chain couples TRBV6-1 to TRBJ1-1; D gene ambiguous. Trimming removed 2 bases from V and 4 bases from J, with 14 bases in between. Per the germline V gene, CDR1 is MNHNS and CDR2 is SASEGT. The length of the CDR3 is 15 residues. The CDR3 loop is CASSELVRTATEAFF. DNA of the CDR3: TGTGCCAGCAGTGAATTGGTCAGGACTGCCACTGAAGCTTTCTTT.

In DNA form, the CDR3 reads TGTGCCACCAGCGGGGGCCGCAAGGGATCCGAGCAGTACTTC. This encodes CATSGGRKGSEQYF. The V call is TRBV15, the J call TRBJ2-7; the D gene is possibly TRBD1 (6 bases). The CDR3 runs 14 residues. CDR1 is LNHNV and CDR2 is YYDKDF in the germline V gene (reference sequence). V was trimmed by 5 bases and J by 6 bases, leaving 17 bases between them.

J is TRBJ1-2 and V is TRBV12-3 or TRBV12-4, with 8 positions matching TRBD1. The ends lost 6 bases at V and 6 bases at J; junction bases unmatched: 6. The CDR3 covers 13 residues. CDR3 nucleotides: TGTGCCAGCAGCCGCCAGGGGGCGGATGGCTACACCTTC. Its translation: CASSRQGADGYTF.

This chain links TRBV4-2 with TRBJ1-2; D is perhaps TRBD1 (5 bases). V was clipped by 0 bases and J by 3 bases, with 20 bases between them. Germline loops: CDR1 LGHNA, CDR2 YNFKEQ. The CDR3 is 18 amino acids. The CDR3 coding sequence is TGTGCCAGCAGCCAAGATAGTCTCACAGGCGGAAGGTACTATGGCTACACCTTC. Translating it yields CASSQDSLTGGRYYGYTF.

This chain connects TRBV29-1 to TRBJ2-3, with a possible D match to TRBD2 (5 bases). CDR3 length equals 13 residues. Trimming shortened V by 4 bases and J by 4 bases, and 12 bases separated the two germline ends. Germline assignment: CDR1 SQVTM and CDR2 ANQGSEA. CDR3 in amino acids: CSVGMRAADTQYF. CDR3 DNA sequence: TGCAGCGTTGGGATGCGGGCGGCAGATACGCAGTATTTT.

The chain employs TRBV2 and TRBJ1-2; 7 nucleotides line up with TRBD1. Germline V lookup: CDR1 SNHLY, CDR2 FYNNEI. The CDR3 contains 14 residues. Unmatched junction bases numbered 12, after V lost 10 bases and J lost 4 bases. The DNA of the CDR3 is TGTGCCACCCGAGGGGGCAGGGAATTCTATGGCTACACCTTC. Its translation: CATRGGREFYGYTF.

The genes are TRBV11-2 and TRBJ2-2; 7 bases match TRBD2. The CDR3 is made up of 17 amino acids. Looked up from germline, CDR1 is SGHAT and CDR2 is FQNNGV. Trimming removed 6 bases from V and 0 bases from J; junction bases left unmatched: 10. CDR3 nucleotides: TGTGCCAGCAGGCCTCGGGGGGTGGGGTCGAACACCGGGGAGCTGTTTTTT. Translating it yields CASRPRGVGSNTGELFF. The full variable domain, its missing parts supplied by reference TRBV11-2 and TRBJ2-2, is EAGVAQSPRYKIIEKRQSVAFWCNPISGHATLYWYQQILGQGPKLLIQFQNNGVVDDSQLPKDRFSAERLKGVDSTLKIQPAKLEDSAVYLCASRPRGVGSNTGELFFGEGSRLTVL.

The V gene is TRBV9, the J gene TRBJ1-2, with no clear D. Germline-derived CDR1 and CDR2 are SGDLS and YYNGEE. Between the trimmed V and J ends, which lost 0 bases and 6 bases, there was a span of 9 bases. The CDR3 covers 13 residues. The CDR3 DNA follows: TGTGCCAGCAGCGTAGGCGTCGGGGATGGCTACACCTTC. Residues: CASSVGVGDGYTF. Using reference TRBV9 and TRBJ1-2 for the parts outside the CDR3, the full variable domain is DSGVTQTPKHLITATGQRVTLRCSPRSGDLSVYWYQQSLDQGLQFLIQYYNGEERAKGNILERFSAQQFPDLHSELNLSSLELGDSALYFCASSVGVGDGYTFGSGTRLTVV.